The 21 T cell receptor beta chains in this list originate from one sample, sequenced in a study of cytomegalovirus exposure and HLA in healthy donors. Sequenced by immunoSEQ multiplex PCR; TCRdb stores in-frame clones only, minus some. The data hold over 150,000 clones, with roughly nine tenths observed a single time. Sequencing was done on a sample of PBMCs. The receptors stem from a young woman in good health and CMV-seronegative.

In this sample, this clone turned up a few times. This chain links TRBV10-3 with TRBJ2-2, with 9 positions matching TRBD2. The CDR3 contains 14 residues. The germline V gene has CDR1 ENHRY and CDR2 SYGVKD. V lost 4 bases to trimming and J lost 12 bases; unmatched junction nucleotides: 9. The CDR3 nucleotides are TGTGCCATCAGTGCTAGCGGGACTCCGGAGAAGCTGTTTTTT. It specifies CAISASGTPEKLFF.

V and J are TRBV6-1 and TRBJ2-5; 8 positions match TRBD1. The CDR3 spans 15 residues. CDR1 is MNHNS and CDR2 is SASEGT in the germline V gene. The V segment lost 3 bases and the J segment 4 bases; nucleotides outside the gene matches: 7. The CDR3 DNA sequence: TGTGCCAGCAGTGATGGACAGGGAACAGGAGAGACCCAGTACTTC. Amino acids: CASSDGQGTGETQYF.

The CDR3 DNA reads as TGTGCCAGCAGCTCACGCGGGGACCAGCCCCAGCATTTT. Protein product: CASSSRGDQPQHF. This chain uses TRBV5-6 with TRBJ1-5, with D maybe TRBD1 (5 bases). From germline, CDR1 is SGHDT and CDR2 YYEEEE. V lost 3 bases and J lost 7, with 11 bases in between. The CDR3 is 13 residues long.

The chain combines TRBV5-1 with TRBJ2-3, with TRBD2 as a possible D gene (6 bases). This CDR3 region has 13 residues. In germline, CDR1 is SGHRS, CDR2 YFSETQ. V was cut by 7 bases and J by 1 base, with 10 bases left in between. CDR3 amino acids: CASGGSGTDTQYF. The CDR3 nucleotides read TGCGCCAGCGGAGGGAGTGGCACAGATACGCAGTATTTT.

The gene calls are TRBV2 and TRBJ1-4; D is undetermined. Trimming pared 8 bases from V and 5 bases from J, leaving 15 bases between. The CDR3 loop spans 14 amino acids. Per the germline V gene, CDR1 is SNHLY and CDR2 is FYNNEI. CDR3 sequence reads: CASGPGRVNEKLFF. In nucleotides, the CDR3 is TGTGCCAGCGGTCCGGGAAGGGTGAATGAAAAACTGTTTTTT.

This chain uses TRBV4-3 with TRBJ1-6; D ambiguous. The germline V gene has CDR1 LGHNA and CDR2 YSLEER. Trimming removed 1 base at V and 5 bases at J, with 6 bases between. This CDR3 is 14 amino acids long. The CDR3: CASSQGSNNSPLHF. In DNA form, the CDR3 reads TGCGCCAGCAGCCAAGGTTCGAATAATTCACCCCTCCACTTT.

This clone was picked up a small number of times. J is TRBJ2-5 and V is TRBV6-5, with 9 bases fitting TRBD1. The CDR3 is 15 residues long. The ends lost 0 bases at V and 5 bases at J; junction bases unmatched: 4. The V gene's germline CDR1 is MNHEY and CDR2 SVGAGI. CDR3 in amino acids: CASSYSGTGRETQYF. The DNA of the CDR3 is TGTGCCAGCAGTTACTCAGGGACAGGGCGGGAGACCCAGTACTTC.

The J gene is TRBJ2-7, the V gene TRBV4-1, with 11 bases fitting TRBD2. V trimming: 2 bases; J trimming: 4 bases; junction bases outside the gene matches: 13. From germline, CDR1 is MGHRA and CDR2 YSYEKL. The CDR3 loop spans 18 amino acids. CDR3 sequence: CASSQTGTSGPRAYEQYF. In nucleotides, the CDR3 is TGCGCCAGCAGCCAAACCGGGACTAGCGGACCACGGGCTTACGAGCAGTACTTC.

The V and J genes are TRBV29-1 and TRBJ2-7, with D perhaps matching TRBD1 (7 bases). The germline gives CDR1 SQVTM, CDR2 ANQGSEA. V shed 6 bases and J shed 1 base, with 19 bases lying between them. This CDR3 region has 15 residues. In nucleotides, the CDR3 is TGCAGCGTCGCAGGGGGGTTCGAAGGGTCCTACGAGCAGTACTTC. It specifies CSVAGGFEGSYEQYF.

The CDR3 loop is CAISVREDTPQHF. The CDR3 DNA follows: TGTGCCATCAGTGTCAGGGAGGATACGCCCCAGCATTTT. V usage is TRBV10-3 and J usage is TRBJ1-5; tentatively, D is TRBD1 (5 bases). V was clipped by 4 bases and J by 9 bases, with 13 bases between them. The CDR3 is made up of 13 amino acids. Per the germline V gene, CDR1 is ENHRY and CDR2 is SYGVKD.

V is TRBV5-1 and J is TRBJ1-4; D remains ambiguous. Trimming shortened V by 2 bases and J by 0 bases, and 17 bases separated the two germline ends. This CDR3 has 18 residues. The V gene's germline CDR1 is SGHRS and CDR2 YFSETQ. The CDR3 spells CASSFFGQSQATNEKLFF. CDR3 coding DNA: TGCGCCAGCAGCTTCTTTGGGCAATCCCAAGCAACTAATGAAAAACTGTTTTTT.

This clone was observed a single time. The V gene is TRBV19, the J gene TRBJ2-1; 9 bases are a match to TRBD1. Trimming at V came to 5 bases and at J to 5 bases, leaving 1 base not matched to a gene. The length of the CDR3 is 13 residues. Germline lookup yields CDR1 LNHDA and CDR2 SQIVND (reference sequence). CDR3 in amino acids: CASSDRGNNEQFF. The CDR3, as DNA: TGTGCCAGTAGTGACAGGGGGAACAATGAGCAGTTCTTC.

The chain has TRBV2 and TRBJ1-4; 10 bases are a match to TRBD1. Germline V CDR1 and CDR2: SNHLY, FYNNEI. CDR3 length: 14 residues. Trimming took 7 bases from V and 11 from J; bases not matched to a gene: 10. In nucleotides, the CDR3 is TGTGCCAGCACCAGTTCCGGGACAGGGGCCAAACTGTTTTTT. Its translation is CASTSSGTGAKLFF.

J is TRBJ2-2 and V is TRBV29-1; D is unresolved. This CDR3 has 12 residues. V was trimmed by 4 bases and J by 1 base, leaving 4 bases between them. The germline CDR1 and CDR2 sequences are SQVTM and ANQGSEA. In nucleotides, the CDR3 is TGCAGCGTTGGACAGAACACCGGGGAGCTGTTTTTT. Residues: CSVGQNTGELFF.

CDR3 nucleotides: TGCGCCAGCAGCCAAGAGACAGGTTATTCCTACGAGCAGTACTTC. Its protein is CASSQETGYSYEQYF. The chain uses TRBV4-1 and TRBJ2-7; D perhaps matches TRBD1 (6 bases). The CDR3 runs to 15 residues. Trimming shortened V by 0 bases and J by 1 base, and 10 bases separated the two germline ends. Germline V CDR1 and CDR2: MGHRA, YSYEKL.

This chain connects TRBV7-8 to TRBJ1-1; possible D gene TRBD1, 6 bases. V was pared by 6 bases and J by 4 bases, with 15 bases between. This CDR3 contains 14 residues. The V gene's germline CDR1 is SGHVS and CDR2 FQNEAQ. CDR3 protein: CASRIGGGSTEAFF. CDR3 sequence (DNA): TGTGCCAGCAGGATAGGGGGGGGGAGCACTGAAGCTTTCTTT.

The J gene is TRBJ2-4, the V gene TRBV11-2; the D gene is possibly TRBD1 (6 bases). The CDR3 length is 14 residues. Looked up from germline, CDR1 is SGHAT and CDR2 is FQNNGV. V was trimmed by 6 bases and J by 12 bases, leaving 21 bases between them. The CDR3 nucleotides read TGTGCCAGCAGATCAGGCTTGGACAGTTCTAATCAGTACTTC. Translated: CASRSGLDSSNQYF.

This clone was recorded only once. V gene TRBV10-3 combines with J gene TRBJ1-5; tentatively, D is TRBD1 (5 bases). The V gene lost 7 bases and the J gene lost 2 bases, with 9 bases spanning the gap. This CDR3 has 13 amino acids. Germline lookup yields CDR1 ENHRY and CDR2 SYGVKD. CDR3 region: CAITGGGNQPQHF. The DNA of the CDR3 is TGTGCCATCACTGGGGGAGGCAATCAGCCCCAGCATTTT.

The chain employs TRBV7-9 and TRBJ1-4; tentative D call: TRBD1 (5 bases). CDR3 length equals 14 residues. In germline, CDR1 is SEHNR, CDR2 FQNEAQ (reference sequence). V was cut by 8 bases and J by 7 bases, with 17 bases left in between. CDR3 loop: CASGPRGKIEKLFF. Written as DNA, the CDR3 is TGTGCCAGCGGTCCTCGGGGCAAGATTGAAAAACTGTTTTTT.

The chain combines TRBV27 with TRBJ1-5; TRBD1 matches at 10 bases. Looked up from germline, CDR1 is MNHEY and CDR2 is SMNVEV (reference sequence). V lost 5 bases to trimming and J lost 0 bases; unmatched junction nucleotides: 10. The CDR3 spans 18 residues. DNA for the CDR3: TGTGCCAGCAGTCCCTTCGCTGGACAGGGGGTTAGCAATCAGCCCCAGCATTTT. Its protein is CASSPFAGQGVSNQPQHF.

The genes are TRBV4-1 and TRBJ2-1, with D uncertain. The CDR3 length is 15 residues. V gave up 0 bases and J gave up 7 bases, with 13 bases separating them. Per germline, CDR1 MGHRA and CDR2 YSYEKL. The CDR3 DNA reads as TGCGCCAGCAGCCAAGATTTTGGCTTCGGTAATGAGCAGTTCTTC. It specifies CASSQDFGFGNEQFF.